This TCR beta chain derives from a study of blood T cell repertoires in COVID-19. On the study more broadly: COVID-19 samples from acute and convalescent phases originated in the United States, Italy and Spain. Nucleic acid was either cDNA or gDNA, and it came from T cells, B-cell-depleted T cells, or PBMCs.

This CDR3 comprises 14 residues. Between the trimmed V and J ends, which lost 3 bases and 3 bases, there was a span of 11 bases. CDR1 is KGHSH, CDR2 LQKENI, per germline. As handled by the study authors: Estimation of nucleated cell counts was performed using reference gene primer amplification. TCRdb's table, derived via immunoSEQ multiplex PCR, lists solely in-frame clones and lacks some. The V and J calls and clone size were taken over from that table, and D and trimming were inferred from the DNA. Of about 170,000 clones in the sample, 70% to 90% were seen once. The sequenced material came from peripheral blood. The receptor was isolated from a middle-aged man who had recovered from COVID-19. This chain connects TRBV18 to TRBJ1-1; D ambiguous. DNA of the CDR3: TGTGCCAGCTCACCGTTCGGCGGGGACACTGAAGCTTTCTTT. It is translated as CASSPFGGDTEAFF.